This T cell receptor beta chain emerged from a study of T cells in Graves' hyperthyroidism and ophthalmopathy. This clonotype was detected ten times or more. Amplification yielded TCR beta CDR3 regions, with RNA transcripts as the source. RT-PCR in the first round (using the HTBI primer set) targeted the TCR CDR3. TCRdb used MiXCR to reprocess the multiplex PCR reads, holding one entry per CDR3 protein. The sample contains some 50,000 distinct CDR3 sequences, roughly 50% of which appear only once. The CDR3 is 15 amino acids. Germline loops: CDR1 SGHRS, CDR2 YFSETQ. V dropped 4 bases and J dropped 0 bases, with 10 bases sitting between them. Cells are PBMCs isolated from roughly 9.2 ml of fresh blood.

Sequencing input: blood. This receptor was taken from a woman between 45 and 60 years old with Graves' ophthalmopathy. This chain joins TRBV5-1 and TRBJ1-4; D gene uncertain. The chain's CDR3 is CASSIQSATNEKLFF. CDR3 nucleotides: TGCGCCAGCAGCATTCAGAGTGCAACTAATGAAAAACTGTTTTTT.